Sequencing of this T cell receptor (beta chain) was carried out in a study of shared clonotypes between healthy human individuals. Study-wide context: CD4 naive and CD4 memory each took three plates per donor, while CD8 naive took two and CD8 memory one.

An even split of each subset's genomic DNA across several immunoSEQ plates was performed. Data came from immunoSEQ multiplex PCR; TCRdb stores just in-frame clones and leaves some out. The sample lists 780,000 or so clones, 72% occurring once. V was shortened by 4 bases and J by 8 bases, with 20 bases between the two germline ends. Germline-derived CDR1 and CDR2 are KGHSH and LQKENI. CDR3 length: 15 residues. The sample comprised memory CD4+ T cells sorted from blood. Subset described: CD45RA-negative fraction. The chain is built from TRBV18 and TRBJ1-1; TRBD1 might be the D (5 bases). The clonotype comes from a woman aged 25 to 39 in good health. The CDR3 sequence: CASSLSDRGSSEAFF. The CDR3 bases are TGTGCCAGCTCACTATCCGACCGGGGCAGTTCGGAAGCTTTCTTT. Looking up the rest from reference TRBV18 and TRBJ1-1 gives the full variable domain: NAGVMQNPRHLVRRRGQEARLRCSPMKGHSHVYWYRQLPEEGLKFMVYLQKENIIDESGMPKERFSAEFPKEGPSILRIQQVVRGDSAAYFCASSLSDRGSSEAFFGQGTRLTVV.